The 18 T cell receptor beta chains below were found in one sample sequenced in a study of blood T cell repertoires in COVID-19. The assay was immunoSEQ multiplex PCR, and TCRdb's table has in-frame clones only and misses some. The sample lists some 700,000 clones, about nine tenths occurring once. The sample consisted of peripheral blood. The receptors shown here come from a woman between 18 and 30 years old with acute or convalescent COVID-19.

The gene calls are TRBV18 and TRBJ2-3, with 8 bases that match TRBD2. Trimming at V came to 10 bases and at J to 3 bases, leaving 6 bases not matched to a gene. The CDR3 loop spans 13 amino acids. Germline V gene lookup returns CDR1 KGHSH and CDR2 LQKENI. The CDR3 protein is CATVKRETDTQYF. In nucleotides, the CDR3 is TGTGCCACCGTAAAGCGGGAGACAGATACGCAGTATTTT.

The chain joins TRBV19 to TRBJ2-7; 9 bases line up with TRBD1. The CDR3 length is 15 residues. CDR1 and CDR2 from the germline V gene are LNHDA and SQIVND (reference sequence). The junction had 6 bases not matched to a gene; V was cut back by 3 bases and J by 3 bases. This CDR3 reads CASSMQGQGHYEQYF. As DNA, the CDR3 is TGTGCCAGTAGTATGCAGGGACAGGGCCACTACGAGCAGTACTTC.

This clone was detected a few times. The gene calls are TRBV5-1 and TRBJ1-3; 7 bases match TRBD1. This CDR3 has 14 residues. The J segment lost 2 bases and the V segment lost 1 base, leaving 0 bases of the junction unmatched. The germline gives CDR1 SGHRS, CDR2 YFSETQ. The CDR3 bases are TGCGCCAGCAGCTTGACAGGGGCTGGAAACACCATATATTTT. Its translation: CASSLTGAGNTIYF.

The rearrangement uses TRBV5-6 and TRBJ1-2; D possibly corresponds to TRBD1 (6 bases). V was cut by 7 bases and J by 3 bases, with 16 bases left in between. Germline-derived CDR1 and CDR2 are SGHDT and YYEEEE. This CDR3 is 14 amino acids long. CDR3 region: CASLKGHLDYGYTF. The CDR3, as DNA: TGTGCCAGCCTAAAGGGACATTTGGACTATGGCTACACCTTC.

The chain carries TRBV5-6 and TRBJ2-5; D remains ambiguous. Germline V gene data show CDR1 as SGHDT and CDR2 as YYEEEE. CDR3 length equals 11 residues. Trimming stripped 1 base from V and 5 bases from J, with 3 bases between. CDR3 coding DNA: TGTGCCAGCAGCTTGCGGGAGACCCAGTACTTC. This encodes CASSLRETQYF. The complete variable domain, with remaining parts taken from reference TRBV5-6 and TRBJ2-5, reads DAGVTQSPTHLIKTRGQQVTLRCSPKSGHDTVSWYQQALGQGPQFIFQYYEEEERQRGNFPDRFSGHQFPNYSSELNVNALLLGDSALYLCASSLRETQYFGPGTRLLVL.

In this sample, this clone turned up once. The chain has TRBV9 and TRBJ2-6; TRBD2 agrees at 10 bases. Germline trimming cut 4 bases from V and 0 bases from J; bases unmatched to any gene: 7. The CDR3 has 18 residues. CDR1 and CDR2 from the germline V gene are SGDLS and YYNGEE. CDR3 DNA sequence: TGTGCCAGCAGCACTTCTAGCGGGGGACACTCTGGGGCCAACGTCCTGACTTTC. Protein: CASSTSSGGHSGANVLTF.

The chain joins TRBV27 to TRBJ2-3; possible D gene TRBD1, 6 bases. Trimming shortened V by 1 base and J by 4 bases, and 12 bases separated the two germline ends. This CDR3 region has 15 residues. Germline V gives CDR1 MNHEY, CDR2 SMNVEV (reference sequence). Here the CDR3 reads CASSLFGRGADTQYF. In DNA form, the CDR3 reads TGTGCCAGCAGTTTATTCGGCAGGGGCGCAGATACGCAGTATTTT.

This chain joins TRBV5-6 and TRBJ1-1; no clear D gene. Per the germline V gene, CDR1 is SGHDT and CDR2 is YYEEEE. Trimming took 4 bases from V and 5 from J, leaving 9 bases between them. This CDR3 region has 12 residues. The CDR3 is CASSVGRTEAFF. The CDR3 nucleotides read TGTGCCAGCAGCGTTGGTAGAACTGAAGCTTTCTTT.

The chain has TRBV13 and TRBJ1-6, with D unclear. With 8 bases removed from V and 2 bases from J, the gap between germline ends came to 13 bases. The germline CDR1 and CDR2 sequences are PRHDT and FYEKMQ (reference sequence). The CDR3 spans 15 residues. DNA of the CDR3: TGTGCCAGCCGACCGGCGGGCCCCTATAATTCACCCCTCCACTTT. Its protein is CASRPAGPYNSPLHF.

This sequence joins TRBV10-3 and TRBJ1-2, with D hard to call. The CDR3 has 13 amino acids. Germline CDR1 is ENHRY and CDR2 is SYGVKD. Trimming took 8 bases from V and 6 from J, leaving 16 bases between them. CDR3 coding DNA: TGTGCCATCCCGAGGTCCCGTTTAGATGGCTACACCTTC. Protein sequence: CAIPRSRLDGYTF.

V gene TRBV9 combines with J gene TRBJ1-4, with 9 bases that match TRBD1. After removal of 5 bases from V and 8 bases from J, the junction contained 4 bases not matched to a gene. CDR1 is SGDLS, CDR2 YYNGEE, per germline. CDR3 length equals 13 residues. The CDR3 loop reads CASRRQGEEKLFF. As DNA, the CDR3 is TGTGCCAGCAGGCGACAGGGGGAAGAAAAACTGTTTTTT. Full variable domain (rest looked up from reference TRBV9 and TRBJ1-4): DSGVTQTPKHLITATGQRVTLRCSPRSGDLSVYWYQQSLDQGLQFLIQYYNGEERAKGNILERFSAQQFPDLHSELNLSSLELGDSALYFCASRRQGEEKLFFGSGTQLSVL.

This clone was found a few times. The chain recombines TRBV6-2 or TRBV6-3 with TRBJ1-5, with 7 bases aligning to TRBD1. The CDR3 totals 14 residues. V dropped 5 bases and J dropped 9; count of bases not matched to a gene: 10. CDR1 is MNHEY and CDR2 is SVGEGT in the germline V gene. The CDR3 loop reads CASSRTGLPGPQHF. CDR3 DNA: TGTGCCAGCAGTCGGACAGGCCTCCCTGGGCCCCAGCATTTT.

This clone is a singleton in its sample. The chain combines TRBV2 with TRBJ2-1, with D maybe TRBD2 (6 bases). V was shortened by 1 base and J by 9 bases, with 10 bases between the two germline ends. The CDR3 has 13 residues. In germline, CDR1 is SNHLY, CDR2 FYNNEI. The CDR3: CASSEVGGTEQFF. DNA for the CDR3: TGTGCCAGCAGTGAAGTCGGAGGGACTGAGCAGTTCTTC.

The chain uses TRBV28 and TRBJ2-5; 8 bases are shared with TRBD2. The CDR3 contains 15 residues. CDR1 MDHEN and CDR2 SYDVKM come from the germline V gene. V trimming: 5 bases; J trimming: 5 bases; junction bases outside the gene matches: 10. The CDR3 nucleotides are TGTGCCAGCAGTCCACCCGGACTAGCTGCGGAGACCCAGTACTTC. Translated: CASSPPGLAAETQYF.

The chain uses TRBV6-1 and TRBJ1-1; a possible D gene is TRBD1 (6 bases). The CDR3 is made up of 14 amino acids. From germline, CDR1 is MNHNS and CDR2 SASEGT. The ends were cut back, 2 bases at V and 4 bases at J, with 11 bases in the middle. The CDR3 is CASSELGAGTEAFF. CDR3 sequence (DNA): TGTGCCAGCAGTGAATTGGGGGCAGGCACTGAAGCTTTCTTT.

The J gene is TRBJ1-6, the V gene TRBV27, with 7 nucleotides matching TRBD1. CDR1 MNHEY and CDR2 SMNVEV come from the germline V gene (reference sequence). J lost 14 bases, V lost 6 bases, and 10 bases had no gene match. This CDR3 has 13 amino acids. This CDR3 is CASRLDRSSSLHF. CDR3 nucleotide sequence: TGTGCCAGCAGGCTGGACAGGTCGTCGTCCCTCCACTTT.

CDR3 in amino acids: CASSQASNQPQHF. Here the CDR3 DNA reads TGTGCCAGCAGTCAGGCTTCGAATCAGCCCCAGCATTTT. The rearrangement joins TRBV9 to TRBJ1-5; no definite D call. The length of the CDR3 is 13 residues. Deletions cut 5 bases from V and 4 bases from J, with 10 bases between. Germline-derived CDR1 and CDR2 are SGDLS and YYNGEE.

The chain has TRBV6-5 and TRBJ2-3; 9 bases agree with TRBD1. V trimming: 4 bases; J trimming: 0 bases; junction bases outside the gene matches: 5. Germline CDR1 and CDR2: MNHEY and SVGAGI. CDR3 length: 16 residues. The CDR3 bases are TGTGCCAGCAGTTTTGGACAGGGGACTAGCACAGATACGCAGTATTTT. It translates to CASSFGQGTSTDTQYF.